This TCR beta chain came from a study of monozygotic twins with inflammatory bowel disease. Regarding the study as a whole: Backing was not found for a single strong signal or clonotype associated with IBD. Different subtypes (of T cells) could not be told apart from one another.

The germline V gene encodes CDR1 LNHNV and CDR2 YYDKDF (reference sequence). The CDR3 has 14 amino acids. Remarks on this clonotype: Its specificity is unknown.

Eight separate reactions for every sample produced the cDNA. UMIs that included a 6-nucleotide sample barcode were added by template switching, which took place during cDNA synthesis. TCRdb reprocessed the 5' RACE reads, with one entry per CDR3 protein and no DNA. Its listing shows nearly 450,000 distinct CDR3 sequences. The specimen sequenced was blood. The V call is TRBV15, the J call TRBJ1-4. This sequence originates from a human donor with ulcerative colitis or Crohn's disease, or a healthy co-twin of an affected twin (not recorded which). CDR3 loop: CATSLGWGKEKLFF. Looking up the rest from reference TRBV15 and TRBJ1-4 gives the full variable domain: DAMVIQNPRYQVTQFGKPVTLSCSQTLNHNVMYWYQQKSSQAPKLLFHYYDKDFNNEADTPDNFQSRRPNTSFCFLDIRSPGLGDTAMYLCATSLGWGKEKLFFGSGTQLSVL.